The present T cell receptor (beta chain) was sequenced within a study of shared clonotypes between healthy human individuals (dated by TCRdb to the early 2020s). In terms of the full investigation: The cohort included three men and a couple of women between 18 and 49 years of age. For each donor, CD4 naive and CD4 memory were each run on three plates, CD8 naive on two plates, and CD8 memory on one plate. To estimate repertoire size and how much clonotype sharing occurs between individuals, the study deeply sequenced the blood TCR repertoires of several healthy adults. Different laboratories and diverse techniques were used to prepare libraries and sequence TCR repertoires, to increase sequencing depth and limit assay-specific biases. Leukapheresis yielded between about 0.85 and 10 billion PBMCs per donor.

For the CD8 naive samples, CD45RO-negative cells were positively selected for CCR7, yielding a CD45RA+CCR7+ population from which TemRA cells were excluded. Donors were healthy HIV-negative adults with no recently reported acute infections or vaccinations. Every donor was a Caucasian adult living in Nashville, Tennessee, USA. Blood was collected by leukapheresis, and PBMCs were isolated by Ficoll-Histopaque density gradient centrifugation and then cryopreserved in liquid nitrogen vapor phase. Purity and quantity of every magnetically sorted T cell population were checked by analytical flow cytometry. From each sorted fraction, genomic DNA was isolated and quantified by UV absorbance on a Nanodrop 2000c. Details on this clone: Its antigen is currently not known. The sample holds no much larger clone one base away, and base qualities are not on file.

What the work shows at the level of the full study, not this receptor alone: Estimated clonotype richness was generally larger for naive than for memory subsets. Incomplete sequencing was indicated by rarefaction of sorted-subset datasets, despite the large sequencing depth. Higher generation probabilities were observed for clonotypes shared by all four sorted-subset donors than for non-shared clonotypes. Sampling was restricted to blood, and TCR repertoires in tissues likely differ from the TCR repertoires found in blood. Across several donors, around 5% of naive CD4, 3.5% of naive CD8, around 2.5% of memory CD4, and approximately 0.4% of memory CD8 clonotypes were shared. Pairwise subsampling led to the expectation that sequencing depth would affect the degree of clonotype sharing among donors. The genetic and exposure-history diversity represented was limited by the small number of donors.

Using the deep immunoSEQ assay, multiplex PCR amplified TCR CDR3 regions from genomic DNA. For each cell subset, the extracted genomic DNA was distributed evenly across all wells of several immunoSEQ 96-well plates, and each plate served as one replicate. For sorted subsets, roughly 200 ng of genomic DNA, equivalent to 30,000 or so T cell genomes, went into each replicate PCR. Purified libraries were quantified with a Qubit 3.0 fluorometer, sized on a Bioanalyzer 2100, and re-quantified with the KAPA Library Quantification kit. Every immunoSEQ 96-well plate was sequenced on a dedicated single-read 150-cycle Illumina NextSeq 550 flow cell. The authors' pipeline ran thus. The immunoSEQ output contained only junctional sequences without quality scores, so filtering could not match that applied to full-length reads. To assign V/J genes and CDR3, sequences were annotated using PyIR, a Python wrapper for IgBLAST v1.9, with IMGT germline references. Reads with weak V/J assignments (E-value above 1e-6), missing CDR3, stop codons, out-of-frame junctions, or ambiguous translated residues were removed. V3J clonotypes were defined as sequences sharing an identical inferred V gene, J gene, and CDR3 amino acid sequence. Percentage overlap between repertoires was calculated by dividing the number of shared unique clonotypes by the size of the smaller repertoire. RTK rarefaction, the Chao1 estimator, and Recon v2.1 estimates of unobserved clonotypes were used to assess repertoire richness. Generation probabilities were computed with OLGA for all TCRbeta clonotypes obtained by the gDNA method from several donors. This immuneACCESS table, as held by TCRdb, lists in-frame sequences with V and J called but not all clones. Of the missing ones, under half trace to an unresolved V gene in checked studies; the others have no known cause. V, J and clone size were drawn from that table, and D and trimming were deduced from the DNA. The sample has some 2.1 million clones on record, roughly 95% of them singletons. Jointly, the top ten make up around 1.7% of the sample.

Sequencing input: naive CD8+ T cells from PBMCs. The cell subset or site tag for this specimen amounts to: CD45RA+CCR7+. This sequence was found in a young man in good health. Some clones in this sample may be carry-over from other donors' samples.

Here is the DNA: TGCGCCAGCAGCTTGTGGCTAGCGGGTTCCGGCACAGATACGCAGTATTTT. The resulting protein is CASSLWLAGSGTDTQYF. The chain joins TRBV5-1 to TRBJ2-3, with 8 middle bases fitting TRBD2. V lost 1 base and J lost 1 base, and the count of bases not matched to a germline gene is 8. Inclusive of the bounding cysteine and phenylalanine, the CDR3 is 17 residues long. The read is trimmed to its CDR3 DNA, 51 bases read in frame from base 1. According to the germline V gene, CDR1 reads SGHRS and CDR2 reads YFSETQ.